A single sample gave rise to the 12 T cell receptor beta chains below, sequenced in a study of cytomegalovirus exposure and HLA in healthy donors. The PCR employed 60 Vbeta primers together with 13 Jbeta primers. Repertoires were generated with immunoSEQ multiplex PCR, while TCRdb's copy carries only in-frame clones and drops some. The data contain under 200,000 clones, around 68% of them singletons. Sequencing input: PBMCs. The receptors were sampled from a man aged 45-60 years in good health and CMV-seronegative.

The rearrangement uses TRBV11-2 and TRBJ2-7; 7 bases are shared with TRBD1. Germline V gives CDR1 SGHAT, CDR2 FQNNGV. The CDR3 has 15 residues. V lost 6 bases to trimming and J lost 1 base; unmatched junction nucleotides: 9. The chain's CDR3 is CASRSQGIPSYEQYF. DNA for the CDR3: TGTGCCAGCAGGTCACAGGGGATTCCTTCCTACGAGCAGTACTTC.

CDR3 in DNA: TGCGCCAGCAGCTTGGTGGCCACCGGGGAGCTGTTTTTT. Amino acids: CASSLVATGELFF. This chain uses TRBV5-1 with TRBJ2-2; no reliable D call. CDR1 is SGHRS, CDR2 YFSETQ, per germline. V was clipped by 0 bases and J by 4 bases, with 4 bases between them. The CDR3 totals 13 residues.

In the case of this clone: The same CDR3 is also encoded by other DNA sequences in this sample. The chain has TRBV6-1 and TRBJ1-2, with 11 bases fitting TRBD1. Per the germline V gene, CDR1 is MNHNS and CDR2 is SASEGT. With V trimmed by 3 bases and J by 8 bases, 8 bases remained unmatched. This CDR3 region has 15 residues. The CDR3 loop is CASSEAGTGGRGYTF. In nucleotides, the CDR3 is TGTGCCAGCAGTGAGGCCGGGACAGGGGGGAGAGGCTACACCTTC.

Turning to this clone: This same CDR3 is encoded by further DNA sequences in the sample. This chain uses TRBV25-1 with TRBJ1-2; 7 bases are shared with TRBD1. The length of the CDR3 is 12 residues. Germline CDR1 is MGHDK and CDR2 is SYGVNS. The trim removed 8 bases at V and 4 bases at J, leaving 4 bases unmatched. The CDR3: CASSGQLYGYTF. The CDR3 DNA is TGTGCCAGCTCGGGACAGCTCTATGGCTACACCTTC.

The sample holds one count of this clone. V and J are TRBV11-2 and TRBJ2-7, with D possibly TRBD2 on 7 matching bases. Between the trimmed V and J ends, which lost 2 bases and 0 bases, there was a span of 11 bases. Germline CDR1 and CDR2: SGHAT and FQNNGV. This CDR3 is built from 15 residues. CDR3 amino acids: CASSLREGDSYEQYF. The CDR3 DNA sequence: TGTGCCAGCAGCTTAAGGGAGGGGGACTCCTACGAGCAGTACTTC.

V is TRBV10-2 and J is TRBJ1-4; 9 bases fit TRBD1. V shed 5 bases, J shed 7 bases, and the junction held 8 bases outside the gene matches. CDR1 WSHSY and CDR2 SAAADI come from the germline V gene. This CDR3 has 15 residues. CDR3 protein: CASSHLDRGGEKLFF. CDR3 DNA sequence: TGCGCCAGCAGTCACCTGGACAGGGGAGGTGAAAAACTGTTTTTT.

The chain employs TRBV2 and TRBJ2-2; 8 bases agree with TRBD1. CDR1 SNHLY and CDR2 FYNNEI come from the germline V gene. V dropped 6 bases and J dropped 3; count of bases not matched to a gene: 3. The CDR3 is 14 residues long. The CDR3 sequence: CASRVTGDTGELFF. DNA of the CDR3: TGTGCCAGCAGGGTGACAGGGGACACCGGGGAGCTGTTTTTT.

The chain combines TRBV12-5 with TRBJ1-2, with unresolved D. The germline gives CDR1 LGHNT, CDR2 FRNRAP. V was pared by 6 bases and J by 2 bases, with 7 bases between. The CDR3 covers 12 residues. The CDR3: CASGTFNYGYTF. The DNA of the CDR3 is TGTGCTAGTGGAACTTTCAACTATGGCTACACCTTC.

This clone was seen just once. V gene TRBV6-5 combines with J gene TRBJ1-2; D unclear. Trimming removed 1 base at V and 2 bases at J, with 14 bases between. This CDR3 is 16 amino acids long. The germline CDR1 and CDR2 sequences are MNHEY and SVGAGI. The CDR3 bases are TGTGCCAGCAGTTACTATGCCGGGAGCCTGAACTATGGCTACACCTTC. Amino acid sequence: CASSYYAGSLNYGYTF.

This chain connects TRBV1 to TRBJ2-7; the table's D call, TRBD2, has no DNA check behind it. TRBV1 is given as a pseudogene. The CDR3 length is 13 residues. The CDR3 region is CTTLAGDIYEQYF. As DNA, the CDR3 is TGCACCACCCTAGCGGGGGATATATACGAGCAGTACTTC.

This clone was seen only a few times. The chain couples TRBV2 to TRBJ2-6, with D perhaps matching TRBD1 (6 bases). The V end lost 6 bases, the J end lost 2 bases, and 11 bases lay between the germline ends. CDR3 length: 15 amino acids. The germline CDR1 and CDR2 sequences are SNHLY and FYNNEI. CDR3 in DNA: TGTGCCAGCAGCCCAGGGGCAGCTGGGGCCAACGTCCTGACTTTC. Protein sequence: CASSPGAAGANVLTF.

V and J are TRBV5-1 and TRBJ1-1, with 10 bases lining up with TRBD1. This CDR3 contains 15 residues. J lost 4 bases, V lost 0 bases, and 3 bases had no gene match. CDR1 SGHRS and CDR2 YFSETQ come from the germline V gene. The CDR3 nucleotides are TGCGCCAGCAGCTTGGGACAGGGGGCGGGCACTGAAGCTTTCTTT. Protein product: CASSLGQGAGTEAFF.